This TCR beta chain was captured in a study of molecular identifiers for immune sequencing clone quantification. On the study more broadly: Naive CD8 RNA (20,000 or 100,000 cells) was divided into five aliquots, with four sequenced. Points from the study as a whole: Whereas clones above 20 RNA copies held under 1% of naive-cell molecules, they held over 98% of effector molecules.

Naive CD8 T cells were FACS-sorted by CD8+CD4-CCR7+CD45RA+ markers. The use of previously described methods and listed TCR primers produced the bulk TCR libraries. Each CDR3 protein gets one entry after TCRdb re-called the PCR reads with MiXCR. The table lists about half a million distinct CDR3 sequences, around 23% of them singletons. The table lists this clonotype with a few counts. The antigen remains unidentified. Germline assignment: CDR1 LGHNT and CDR2 FRNRAP. V trimming: 4 bases; J trimming: 6 bases; junction bases outside the gene matches: 6. The CDR3 covers 13 residues. The J gene is TRBJ2-7, the V gene TRBV12-5, with TRBD1 identical over 7 bases. This sequence originates from a human donor in good health. Some libraries in this study had Jurkat cell RNA spiked in. Sequenced material: naive CD8+ T cells from blood, with Jurkat cell RNA spiked in. Subset indicated: FACS-sorted CD8+CD4-CCR7+CD45RA+ naive T cells. CDR3 sequence: CASGSPGGIEQYF. The CDR3 nucleotides are TGTGCTAGTGGTTCCCCAGGGGGTATCGAGCAGTACTTC.